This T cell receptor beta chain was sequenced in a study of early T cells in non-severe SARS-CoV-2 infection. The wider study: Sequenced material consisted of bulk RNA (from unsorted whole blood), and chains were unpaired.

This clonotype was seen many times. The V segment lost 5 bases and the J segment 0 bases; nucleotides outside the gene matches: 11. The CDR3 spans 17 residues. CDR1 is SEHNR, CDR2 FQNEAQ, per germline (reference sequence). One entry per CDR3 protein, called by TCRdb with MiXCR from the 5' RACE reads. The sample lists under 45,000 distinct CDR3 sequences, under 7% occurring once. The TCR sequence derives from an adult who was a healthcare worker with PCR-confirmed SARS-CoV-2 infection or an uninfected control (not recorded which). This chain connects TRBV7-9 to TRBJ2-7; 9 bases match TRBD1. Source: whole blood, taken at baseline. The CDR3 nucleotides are TGTGCCAGCAGCCATATGCCGGGACAGGGCTTCTCCTACGAGCAGTACTTC. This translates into CASSHMPGQGFSYEQYF.